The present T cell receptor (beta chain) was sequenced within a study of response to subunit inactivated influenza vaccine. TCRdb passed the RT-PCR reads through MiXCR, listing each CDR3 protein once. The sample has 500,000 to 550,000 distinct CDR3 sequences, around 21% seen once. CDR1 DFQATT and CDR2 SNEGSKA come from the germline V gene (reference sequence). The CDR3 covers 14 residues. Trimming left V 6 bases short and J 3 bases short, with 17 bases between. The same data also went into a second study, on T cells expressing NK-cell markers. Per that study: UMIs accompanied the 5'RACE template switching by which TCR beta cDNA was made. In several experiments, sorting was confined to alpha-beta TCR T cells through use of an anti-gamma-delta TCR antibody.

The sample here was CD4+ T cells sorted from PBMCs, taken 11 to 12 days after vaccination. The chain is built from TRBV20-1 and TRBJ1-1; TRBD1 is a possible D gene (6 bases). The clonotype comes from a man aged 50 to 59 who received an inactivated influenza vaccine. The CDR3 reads CSASEGVTDTEAFF. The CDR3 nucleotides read TGCAGTGCCAGTGAGGGGGTAACGGACACTGAAGCTTTCTTT.